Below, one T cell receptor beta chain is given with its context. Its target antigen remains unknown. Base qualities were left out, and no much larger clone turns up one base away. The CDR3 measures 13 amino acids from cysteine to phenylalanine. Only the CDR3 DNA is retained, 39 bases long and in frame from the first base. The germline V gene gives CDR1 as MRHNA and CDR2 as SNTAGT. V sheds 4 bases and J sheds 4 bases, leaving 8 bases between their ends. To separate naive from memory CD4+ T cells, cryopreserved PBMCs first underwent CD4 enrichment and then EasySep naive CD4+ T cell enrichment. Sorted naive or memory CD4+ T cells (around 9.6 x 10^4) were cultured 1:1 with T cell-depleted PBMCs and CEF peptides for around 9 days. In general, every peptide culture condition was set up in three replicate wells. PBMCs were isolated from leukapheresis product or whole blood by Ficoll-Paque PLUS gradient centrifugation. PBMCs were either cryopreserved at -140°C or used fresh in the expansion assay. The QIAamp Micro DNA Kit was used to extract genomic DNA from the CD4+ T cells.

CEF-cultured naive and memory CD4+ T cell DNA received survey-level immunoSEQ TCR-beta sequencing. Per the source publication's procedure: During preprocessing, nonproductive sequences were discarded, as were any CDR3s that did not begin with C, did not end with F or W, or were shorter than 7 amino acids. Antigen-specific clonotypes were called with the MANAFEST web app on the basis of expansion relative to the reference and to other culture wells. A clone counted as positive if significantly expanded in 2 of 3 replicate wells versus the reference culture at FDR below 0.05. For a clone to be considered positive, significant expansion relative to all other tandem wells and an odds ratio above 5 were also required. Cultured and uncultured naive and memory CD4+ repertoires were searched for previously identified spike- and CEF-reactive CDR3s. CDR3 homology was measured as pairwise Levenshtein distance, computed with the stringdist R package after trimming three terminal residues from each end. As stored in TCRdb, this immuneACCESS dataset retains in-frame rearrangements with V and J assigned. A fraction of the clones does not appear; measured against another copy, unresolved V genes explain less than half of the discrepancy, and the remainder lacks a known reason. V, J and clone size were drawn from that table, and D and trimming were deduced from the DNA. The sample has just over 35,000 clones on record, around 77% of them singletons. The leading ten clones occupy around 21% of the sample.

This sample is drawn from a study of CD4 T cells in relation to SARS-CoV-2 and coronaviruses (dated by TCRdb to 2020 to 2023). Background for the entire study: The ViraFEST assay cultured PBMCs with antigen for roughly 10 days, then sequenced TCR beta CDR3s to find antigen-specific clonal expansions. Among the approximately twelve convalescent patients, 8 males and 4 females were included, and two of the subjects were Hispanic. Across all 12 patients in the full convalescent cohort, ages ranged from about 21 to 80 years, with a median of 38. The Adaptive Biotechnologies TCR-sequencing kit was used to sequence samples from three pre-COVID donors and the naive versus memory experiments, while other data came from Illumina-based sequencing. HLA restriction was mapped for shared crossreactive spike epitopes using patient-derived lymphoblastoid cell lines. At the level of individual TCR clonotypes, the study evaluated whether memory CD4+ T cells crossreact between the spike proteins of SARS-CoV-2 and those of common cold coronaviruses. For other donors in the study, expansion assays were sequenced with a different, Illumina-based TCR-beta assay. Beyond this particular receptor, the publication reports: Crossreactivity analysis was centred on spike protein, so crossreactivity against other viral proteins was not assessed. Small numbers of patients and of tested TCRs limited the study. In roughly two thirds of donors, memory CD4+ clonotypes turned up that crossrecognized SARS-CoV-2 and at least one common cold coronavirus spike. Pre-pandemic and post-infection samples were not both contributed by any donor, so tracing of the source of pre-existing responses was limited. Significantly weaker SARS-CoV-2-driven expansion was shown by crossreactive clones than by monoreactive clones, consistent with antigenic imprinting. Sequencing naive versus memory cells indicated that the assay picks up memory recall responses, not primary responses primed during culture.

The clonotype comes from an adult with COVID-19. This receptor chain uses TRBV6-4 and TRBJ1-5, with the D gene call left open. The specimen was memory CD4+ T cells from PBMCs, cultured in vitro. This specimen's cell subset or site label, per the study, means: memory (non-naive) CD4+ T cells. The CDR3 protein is CASSAGPNQPQHF. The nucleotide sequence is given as TGTGCCAGCAGTGCAGGCCCAAATCAGCCCCAGCATTTT.